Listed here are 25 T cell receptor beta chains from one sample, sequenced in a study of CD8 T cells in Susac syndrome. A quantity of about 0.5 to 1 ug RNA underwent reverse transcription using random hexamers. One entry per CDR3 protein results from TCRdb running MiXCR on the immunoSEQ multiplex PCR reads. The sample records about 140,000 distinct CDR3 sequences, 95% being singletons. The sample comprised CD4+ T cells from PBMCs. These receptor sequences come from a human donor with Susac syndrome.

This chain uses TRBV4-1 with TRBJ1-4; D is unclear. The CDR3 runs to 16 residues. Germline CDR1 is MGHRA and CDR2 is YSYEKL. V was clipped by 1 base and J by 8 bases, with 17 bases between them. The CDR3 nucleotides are TGCGCCAGCAGCCAAGGGCTTGCCGGAGGAGGGGAAAAACTGTTTTTT. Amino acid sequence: CASSQGLAGGGEKLFF.

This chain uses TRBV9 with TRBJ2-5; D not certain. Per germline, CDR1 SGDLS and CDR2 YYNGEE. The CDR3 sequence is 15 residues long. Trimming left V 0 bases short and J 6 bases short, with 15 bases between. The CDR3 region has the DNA TGTGCCAGCAGCGTAGGTGTAGATATGGGGAAGACCCAGTACTTC. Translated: CASSVGVDMGKTQYF. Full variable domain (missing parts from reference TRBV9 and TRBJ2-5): DSGVTQTPKHLITATGQRVTLRCSPRSGDLSVYWYQQSLDQGLQFLIQYYNGEERAKGNILERFSAQQFPDLHSELNLSSLELGDSALYFCASSVGVDMGKTQYFGPGTRLLVL.

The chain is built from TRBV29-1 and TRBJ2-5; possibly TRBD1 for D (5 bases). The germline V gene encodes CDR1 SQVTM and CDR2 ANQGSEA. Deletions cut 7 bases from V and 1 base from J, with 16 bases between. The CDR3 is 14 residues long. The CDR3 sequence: CSATRSQGQETQYF. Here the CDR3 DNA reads TGCAGCGCCACCCGGAGTCAGGGCCAAGAGACCCAGTACTTC.

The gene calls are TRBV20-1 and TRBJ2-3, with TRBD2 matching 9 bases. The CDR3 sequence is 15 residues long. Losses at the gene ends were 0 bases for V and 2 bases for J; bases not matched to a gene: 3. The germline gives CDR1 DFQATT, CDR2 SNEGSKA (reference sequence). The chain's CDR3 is CSAREGTSFTDTQYF. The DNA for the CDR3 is TGCAGTGCTAGAGAGGGGACTAGCTTCACAGATACGCAGTATTTT.

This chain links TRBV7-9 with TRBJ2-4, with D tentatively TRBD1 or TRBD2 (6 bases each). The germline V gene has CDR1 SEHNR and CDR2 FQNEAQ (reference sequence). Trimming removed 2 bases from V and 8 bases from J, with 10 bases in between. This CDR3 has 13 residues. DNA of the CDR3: TGTGCCAGCAGCTTAAGGGGGGAGGACATTCAGTACTTC. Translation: CASSLRGEDIQYF.

The CDR3 sequence: CSASWTGSSYEQYF. Written as DNA, the CDR3 is TGCAGTGCTAGTTGGACGGGGAGTTCCTACGAGCAGTACTTC. This chain uses TRBV20-1 with TRBJ2-7; tentative D call: TRBD2 (5 bases). The CDR3 has 14 residues. The germline V and J ends were trimmed by 3 bases and 1 base, with 13 bases remaining between them. The germline gives CDR1 DFQATT, CDR2 SNEGSKA (reference sequence).

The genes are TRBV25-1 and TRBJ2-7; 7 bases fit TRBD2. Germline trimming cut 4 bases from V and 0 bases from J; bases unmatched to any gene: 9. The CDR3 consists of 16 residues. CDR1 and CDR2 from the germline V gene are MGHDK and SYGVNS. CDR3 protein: CASSGQTSRRSYEQYF. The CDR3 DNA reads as TGTGCCAGCAGTGGCCAGACTAGCCGACGCTCCTACGAGCAGTACTTC.

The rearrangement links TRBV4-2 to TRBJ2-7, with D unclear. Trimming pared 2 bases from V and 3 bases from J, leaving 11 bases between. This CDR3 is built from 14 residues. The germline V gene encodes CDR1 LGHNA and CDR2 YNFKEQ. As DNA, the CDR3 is TGTGCCAGCAGCCAACTGGGTACGGACTACGAGCAGTACTTC. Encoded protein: CASSQLGTDYEQYF.

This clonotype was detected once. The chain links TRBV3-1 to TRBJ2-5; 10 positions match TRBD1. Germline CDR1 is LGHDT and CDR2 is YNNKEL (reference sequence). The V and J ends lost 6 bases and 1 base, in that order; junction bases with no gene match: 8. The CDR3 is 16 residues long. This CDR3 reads CASSPRDRGFQETQYF. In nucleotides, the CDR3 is TGTGCCAGCAGTCCCCGGGACAGGGGTTTCCAAGAGACCCAGTACTTC.

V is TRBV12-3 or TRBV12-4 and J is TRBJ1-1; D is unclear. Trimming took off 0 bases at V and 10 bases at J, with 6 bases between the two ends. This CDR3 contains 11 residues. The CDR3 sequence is CASSLASRAFF. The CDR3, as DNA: TGTGCCAGCAGTTTAGCCAGCAGAGCTTTCTTT.

CDR3 loop: CASSLQGGYTGELFF. Here the CDR3 DNA reads TGCGCCAGCAGCCTACAGGGAGGCTACACCGGGGAGCTGTTTTTT. The chain has TRBV5-1 and TRBJ2-2; perhaps D is TRBD1 or TRBD2 (6 bases each). Per germline, CDR1 SGHRS and CDR2 YFSETQ. Trimming shortened V by 4 bases and J by 3 bases, and 13 bases separated the two germline ends. The CDR3 is 15 residues long.

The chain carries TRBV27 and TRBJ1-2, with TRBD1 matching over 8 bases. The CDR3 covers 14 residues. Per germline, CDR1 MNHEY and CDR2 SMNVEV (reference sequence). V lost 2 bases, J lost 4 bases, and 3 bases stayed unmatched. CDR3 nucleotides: TGTGCCAGCAGTTTAGCCGGGACAGGCTATGGCTACACCTTC. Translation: CASSLAGTGYGYTF.

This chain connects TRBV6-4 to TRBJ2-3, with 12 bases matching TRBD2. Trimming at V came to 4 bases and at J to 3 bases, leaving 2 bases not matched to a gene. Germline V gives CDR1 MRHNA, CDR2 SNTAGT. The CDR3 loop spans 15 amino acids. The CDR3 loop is CASSAGTSGTDTQYF. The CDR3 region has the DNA TGTGCCAGCAGTGCCGGGACTAGCGGGACAGATACGCAGTATTTT.

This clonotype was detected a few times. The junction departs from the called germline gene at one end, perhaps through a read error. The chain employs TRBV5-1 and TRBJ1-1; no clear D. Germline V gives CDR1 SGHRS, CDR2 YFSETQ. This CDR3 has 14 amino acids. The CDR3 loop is CASSLGQANTEAFF. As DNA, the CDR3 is TGTGCCAGCAGCCTTGGGCAGGCGAACACTGAAGCTTTCTTT.

The CDR3 loop reads CASRKLLGQSDEKLFF. CDR3 nucleotides: TGTGCCAGCAGGAAGTTGCTTGGACAGTCCGATGAAAAACTGTTTTTT. The chain couples TRBV7-9 to TRBJ1-4, with TRBD1 as a possible D gene (6 bases). In germline, CDR1 is SEHNR, CDR2 FQNEAQ (reference sequence). Trimming took off 6 bases at V and 6 bases at J, with 20 bases between the two ends. This CDR3 comprises 16 residues. Complete variable domain (other parts from reference TRBV7-9 and TRBJ1-4): DTGVSQNPRHKITKRGQNVTFRCDPISEHNRLYWYRQTLGQGPEFLTYFQNEAQLEKSRLLSDRFSAERPKGSFSTLEIQRTEQGDSAMYLCASRKLLGQSDEKLFFGSGTQLSVL.

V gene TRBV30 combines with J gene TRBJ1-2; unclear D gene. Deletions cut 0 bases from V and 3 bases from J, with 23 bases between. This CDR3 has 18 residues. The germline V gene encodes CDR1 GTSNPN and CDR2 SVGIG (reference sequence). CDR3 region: CAWSVLGIPFGGDYGYTF. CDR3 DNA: TGTGCCTGGAGTGTACTGGGGATTCCTTTCGGCGGCGACTATGGCTACACCTTC. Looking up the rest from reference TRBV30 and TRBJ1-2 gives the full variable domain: SQTIHQWPATLVQPVGSPLSLECTVEGTSNPNLYWYRQAAGRGLQLLFYSVGIGQISSEVPQNLSASRPQDRQFILSSKKLLLSDSGFYLCAWSVLGIPFGGDYGYTFGSGTRLTVV.

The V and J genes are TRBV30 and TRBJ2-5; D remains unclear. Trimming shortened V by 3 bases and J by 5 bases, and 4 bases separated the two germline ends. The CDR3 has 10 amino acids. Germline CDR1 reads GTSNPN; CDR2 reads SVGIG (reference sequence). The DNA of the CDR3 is TGTGCCTGGAGGAGTGAGACCCAGTACTTC. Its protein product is CAWRSETQYF.

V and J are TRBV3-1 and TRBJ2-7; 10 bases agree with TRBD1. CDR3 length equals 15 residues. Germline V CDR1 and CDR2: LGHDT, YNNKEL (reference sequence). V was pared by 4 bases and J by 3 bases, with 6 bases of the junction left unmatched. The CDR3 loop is CASSLGQGEGYEQYF. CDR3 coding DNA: TGTGCCAGCAGCCTCGGACAGGGGGAGGGCTACGAGCAGTACTTC.

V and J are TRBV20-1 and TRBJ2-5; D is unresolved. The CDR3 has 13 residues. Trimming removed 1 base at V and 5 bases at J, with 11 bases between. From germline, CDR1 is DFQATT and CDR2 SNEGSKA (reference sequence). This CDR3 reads CSARAEVRETQYF. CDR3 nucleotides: TGCAGTGCTAGAGCTGAGGTCAGGGAGACCCAGTACTTC.

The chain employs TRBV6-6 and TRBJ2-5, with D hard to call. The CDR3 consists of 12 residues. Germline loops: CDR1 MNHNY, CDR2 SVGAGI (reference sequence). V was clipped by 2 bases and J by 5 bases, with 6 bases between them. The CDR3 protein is CASSYPMETQYF. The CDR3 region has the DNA TGTGCCAGCAGTTACCCGATGGAGACCCAGTACTTC.

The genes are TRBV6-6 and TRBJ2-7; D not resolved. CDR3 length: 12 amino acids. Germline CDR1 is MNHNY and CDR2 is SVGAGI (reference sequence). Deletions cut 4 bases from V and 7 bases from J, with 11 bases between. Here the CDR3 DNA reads TGTGCCAGCAGTTCGAGACTCTGGGAGCAGTACTTC. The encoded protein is CASSSRLWEQYF.

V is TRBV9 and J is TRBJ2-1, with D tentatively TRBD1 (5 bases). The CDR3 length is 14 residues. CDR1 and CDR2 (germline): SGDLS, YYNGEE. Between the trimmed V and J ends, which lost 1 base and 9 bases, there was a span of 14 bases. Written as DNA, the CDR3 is TGTGCCAGCAGCGTATCCCAGGGAAGGAGTGAGCAGTTCTTC. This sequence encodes CASSVSQGRSEQFF. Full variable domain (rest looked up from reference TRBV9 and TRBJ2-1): DSGVTQTPKHLITATGQRVTLRCSPRSGDLSVYWYQQSLDQGLQFLIQYYNGEERAKGNILERFSAQQFPDLHSELNLSSLELGDSALYFCASSVSQGRSEQFFGPGTRLTVL.

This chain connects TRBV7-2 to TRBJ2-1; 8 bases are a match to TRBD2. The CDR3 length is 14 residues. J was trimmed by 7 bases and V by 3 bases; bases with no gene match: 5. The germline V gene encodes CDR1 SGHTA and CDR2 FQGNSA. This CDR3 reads CASSLPGLVNEQFF. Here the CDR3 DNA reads TGTGCCAGCAGCTTGCCGGGACTAGTGAATGAGCAGTTCTTC.

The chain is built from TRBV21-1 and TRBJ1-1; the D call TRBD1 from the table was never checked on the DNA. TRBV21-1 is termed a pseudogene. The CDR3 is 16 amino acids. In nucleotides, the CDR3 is TGTGCCAGCAGCAAAATAGGGGGACAGGAGAACACTGAAGCTTTCTTT. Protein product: CASSKIGGQENTEAFF.

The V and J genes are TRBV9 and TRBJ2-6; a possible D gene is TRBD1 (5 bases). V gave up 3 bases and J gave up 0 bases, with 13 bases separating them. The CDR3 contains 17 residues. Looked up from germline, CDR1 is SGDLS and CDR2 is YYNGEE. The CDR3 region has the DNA TGTGCCAGCAGCGCGACAGCCAGGATCTCTGGGGCCAACGTCCTGACTTTC. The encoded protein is CASSATARISGANVLTF.